The source of this TCR beta chain is a study of T-cell reconstitution after alpha-beta-depleted transplantation in children. Overall study results and limits: The authors attributed T-cell counts and diversity one year after transplant mostly to newly produced T cells. Expanded graft clones, several hundred of them, were reportedly the source of alpha-beta T cells about two months after transplant. Surviving recipient T cells and thymic progenitors underlay high day-60 TCRbeta diversity in some patients.

Per germline, CDR1 DFQATT and CDR2 SNEGSKA (reference sequence). Deletions cut 4 bases from V and 1 base from J, with 7 bases between. CDR3 size: 12 residues. Preparation of the TCRbeta library was carried out with unique molecular identifiers. TCRdb re-analysed the PCR reads in MiXCR, keeping a single row per CDR3 protein. The table has fewer than 550,000 distinct CDR3 sequences, 10% seen once. Comments on this clonotype: Its target is unknown.

The TCR sequence derives from a child aged 2-15 years with inherited bone marrow failure, due to receive a stem cell transplant. Source: PBMCs, taken before TCRalphabeta/CD19-depleted stem cell transplant. V gene TRBV20-1 combines with J gene TRBJ1-1, with D unresolved. CDR3 protein: CSAMDGNTEAFF. CDR3 coding DNA: TGCAGTGCTATGGACGGGAACACTGAAGCTTTCTTT.